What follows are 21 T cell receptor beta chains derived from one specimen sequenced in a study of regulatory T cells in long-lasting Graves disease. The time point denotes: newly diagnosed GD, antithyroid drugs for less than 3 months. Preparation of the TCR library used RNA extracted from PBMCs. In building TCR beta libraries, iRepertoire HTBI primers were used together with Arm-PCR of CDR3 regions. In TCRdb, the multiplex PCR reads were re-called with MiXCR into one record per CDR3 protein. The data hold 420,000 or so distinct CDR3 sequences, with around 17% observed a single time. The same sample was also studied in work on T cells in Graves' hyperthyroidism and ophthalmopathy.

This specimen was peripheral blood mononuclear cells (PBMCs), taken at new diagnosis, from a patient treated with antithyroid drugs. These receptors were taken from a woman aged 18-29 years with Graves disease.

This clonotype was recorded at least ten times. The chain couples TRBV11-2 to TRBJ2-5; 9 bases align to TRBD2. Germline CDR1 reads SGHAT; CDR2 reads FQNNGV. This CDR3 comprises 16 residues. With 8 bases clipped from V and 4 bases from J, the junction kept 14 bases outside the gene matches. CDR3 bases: TGTGCCAGCTTACGGGGGGTAGCGGGAGTGGGAGAGACCCAGTACTTC. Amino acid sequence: CASLRGVAGVGETQYF.

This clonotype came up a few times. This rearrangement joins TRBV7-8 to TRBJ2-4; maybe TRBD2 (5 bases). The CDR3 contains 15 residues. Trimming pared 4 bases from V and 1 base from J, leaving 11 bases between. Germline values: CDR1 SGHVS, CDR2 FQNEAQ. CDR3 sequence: CASSSDSVAKNIQYF. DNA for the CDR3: TGTGCCAGCAGCTCAGATAGCGTCGCCAAAAACATTCAGTACTTC.

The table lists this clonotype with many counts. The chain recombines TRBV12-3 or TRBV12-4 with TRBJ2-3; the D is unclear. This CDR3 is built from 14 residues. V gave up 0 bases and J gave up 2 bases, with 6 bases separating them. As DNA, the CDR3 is TGTGCCAGCAGTTTAGCGCACCCCACAGATACGCAGTATTTT. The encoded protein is CASSLAHPTDTQYF.

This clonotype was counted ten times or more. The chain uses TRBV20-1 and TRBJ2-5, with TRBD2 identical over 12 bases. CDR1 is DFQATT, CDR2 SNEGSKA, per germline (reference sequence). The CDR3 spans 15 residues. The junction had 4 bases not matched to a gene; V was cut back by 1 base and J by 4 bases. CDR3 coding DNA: TGCAGTGCTAGAGGCTCTAGCGGGGGGGCAGAGACCCAGTACTTC. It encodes CSARGSSGGAETQYF.

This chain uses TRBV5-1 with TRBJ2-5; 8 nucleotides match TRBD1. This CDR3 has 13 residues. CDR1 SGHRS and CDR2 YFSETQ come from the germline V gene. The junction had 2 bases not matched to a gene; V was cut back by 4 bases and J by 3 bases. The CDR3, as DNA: TGCGCCAGCAGCCTGGGACAGGAAGAGACCCAGTACTTC. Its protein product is CASSLGQEETQYF.

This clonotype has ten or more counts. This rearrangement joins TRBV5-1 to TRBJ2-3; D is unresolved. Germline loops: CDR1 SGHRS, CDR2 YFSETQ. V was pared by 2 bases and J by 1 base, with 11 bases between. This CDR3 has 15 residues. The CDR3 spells CASSLGLLGTDTQYF. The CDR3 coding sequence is TGCGCCAGCAGCTTAGGCCTACTGGGCACAGATACGCAGTATTTT.

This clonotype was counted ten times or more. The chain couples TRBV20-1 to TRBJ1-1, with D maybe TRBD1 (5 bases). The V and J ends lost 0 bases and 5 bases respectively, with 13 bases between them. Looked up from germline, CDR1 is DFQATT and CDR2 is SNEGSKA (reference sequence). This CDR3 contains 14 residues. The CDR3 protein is CSAREVHGGTEAFF. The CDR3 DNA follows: TGCAGTGCTAGAGAGGTACACGGGGGGACTGAAGCTTTCTTT.

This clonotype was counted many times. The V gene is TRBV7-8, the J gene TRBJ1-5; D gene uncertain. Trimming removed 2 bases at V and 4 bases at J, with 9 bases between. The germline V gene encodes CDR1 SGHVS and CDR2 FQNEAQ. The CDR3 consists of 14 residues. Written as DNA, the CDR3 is TGTGCCAGCAGCTTATATCCAGAAAATCAGCCCCAGCATTTT. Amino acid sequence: CASSLYPENQPQHF.

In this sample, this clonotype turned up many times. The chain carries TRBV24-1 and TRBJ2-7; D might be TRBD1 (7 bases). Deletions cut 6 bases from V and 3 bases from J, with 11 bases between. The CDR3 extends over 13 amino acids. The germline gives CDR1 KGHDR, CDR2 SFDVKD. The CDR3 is CATSPGGGYEQYF. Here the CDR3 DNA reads TGTGCCACCAGTCCAGGGGGAGGCTACGAGCAGTACTTC.

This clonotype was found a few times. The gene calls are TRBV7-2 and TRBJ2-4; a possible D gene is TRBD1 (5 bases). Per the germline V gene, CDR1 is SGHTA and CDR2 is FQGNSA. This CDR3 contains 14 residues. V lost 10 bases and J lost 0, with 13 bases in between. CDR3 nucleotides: TGTGCCATTGGGTGGGGCGGAGCCAAAAACATTCAGTACTTC. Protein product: CAIGWGGAKNIQYF.

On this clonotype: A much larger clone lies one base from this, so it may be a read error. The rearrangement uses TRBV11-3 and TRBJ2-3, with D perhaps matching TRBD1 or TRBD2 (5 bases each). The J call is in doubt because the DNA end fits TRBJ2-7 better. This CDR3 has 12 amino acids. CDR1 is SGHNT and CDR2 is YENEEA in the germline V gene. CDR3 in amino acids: CASSSTGTQQYF. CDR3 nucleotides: TGTGCCAGCAGCTCTACTGGGACGCAGCAGTACTTC.

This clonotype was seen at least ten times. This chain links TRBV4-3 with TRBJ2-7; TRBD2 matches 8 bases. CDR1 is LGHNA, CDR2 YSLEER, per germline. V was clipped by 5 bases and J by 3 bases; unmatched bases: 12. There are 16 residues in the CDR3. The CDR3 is CASSNTLTSGNYEQYF. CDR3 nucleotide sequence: TGCGCCAGCAGCAACACCCTCACTAGCGGCAACTACGAGCAGTACTTC.

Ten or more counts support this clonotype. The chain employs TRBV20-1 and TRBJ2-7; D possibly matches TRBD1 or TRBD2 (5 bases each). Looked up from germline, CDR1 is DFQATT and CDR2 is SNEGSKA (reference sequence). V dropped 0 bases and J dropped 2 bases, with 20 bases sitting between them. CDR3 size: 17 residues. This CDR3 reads CSARDRTGRHSAYEQYF. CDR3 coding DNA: TGCAGTGCTAGAGATAGGACGGGGCGCCATTCGGCCTACGAGCAGTACTTC.

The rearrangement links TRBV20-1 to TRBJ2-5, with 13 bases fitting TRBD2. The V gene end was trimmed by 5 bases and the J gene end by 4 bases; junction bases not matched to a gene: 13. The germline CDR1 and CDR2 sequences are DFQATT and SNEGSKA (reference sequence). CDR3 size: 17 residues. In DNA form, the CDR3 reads TGCAGTGCTCGCACTTCCGGGACTAGCGGGATGGGAGAGACCCAGTACTTC. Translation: CSARTSGTSGMGETQYF.

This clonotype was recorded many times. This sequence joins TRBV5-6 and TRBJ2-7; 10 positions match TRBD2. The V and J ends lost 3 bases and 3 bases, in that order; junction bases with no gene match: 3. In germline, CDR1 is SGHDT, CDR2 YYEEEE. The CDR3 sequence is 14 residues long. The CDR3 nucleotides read TGTGCCAGCAGCTGGACTAGCGGTGTCTACGAGCAGTACTTC. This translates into CASSWTSGVYEQYF.

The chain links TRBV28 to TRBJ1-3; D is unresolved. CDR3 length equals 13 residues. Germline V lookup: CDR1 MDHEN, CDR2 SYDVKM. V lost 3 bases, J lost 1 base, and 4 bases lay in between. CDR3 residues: CASSLQSGNTIYF. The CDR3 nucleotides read TGTGCCAGCAGTTTGCAATCTGGAAACACCATATATTTT.

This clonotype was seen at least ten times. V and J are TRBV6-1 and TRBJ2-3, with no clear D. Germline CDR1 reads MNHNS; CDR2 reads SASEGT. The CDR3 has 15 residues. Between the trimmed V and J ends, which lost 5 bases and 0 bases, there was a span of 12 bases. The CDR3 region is CASSPGSSSTDTQYF. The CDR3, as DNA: TGTGCCAGCAGTCCCGGATCCTCTAGCACAGATACGCAGTATTTT.

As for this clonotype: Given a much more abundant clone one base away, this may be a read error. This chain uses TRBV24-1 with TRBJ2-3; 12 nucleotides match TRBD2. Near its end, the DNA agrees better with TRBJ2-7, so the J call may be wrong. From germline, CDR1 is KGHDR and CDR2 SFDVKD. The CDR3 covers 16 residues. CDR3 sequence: CATSERLAGGGDEQYF. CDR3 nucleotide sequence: TGTGCCACCAGTGAACGGCTAGCGGGAGGGGGCGATGAGCAGTACTTC.

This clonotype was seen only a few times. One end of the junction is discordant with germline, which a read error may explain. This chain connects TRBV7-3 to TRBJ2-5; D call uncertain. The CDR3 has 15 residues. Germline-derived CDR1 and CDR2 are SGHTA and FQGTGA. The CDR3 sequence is CAGSLDSTSWETQYF. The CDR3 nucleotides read TGTGCCGGCAGCTTGGATTCCACATCATGGGAGACCCAGTACTTC. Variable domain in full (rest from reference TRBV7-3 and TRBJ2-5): GAGVSQTPSNKVTEKGKYVELRCDPISGHTALYWYRQSLGQGPEFLIYFQGTGAADDSGLPNDRFFAVRPEGSVSTLKIQRTERGDSAVYLCAGSLDSTSWETQYFGPGTRLLVL.

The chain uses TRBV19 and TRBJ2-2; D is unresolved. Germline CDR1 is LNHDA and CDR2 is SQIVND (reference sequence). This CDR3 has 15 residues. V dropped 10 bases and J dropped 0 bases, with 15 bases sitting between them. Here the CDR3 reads CATAPRRSNTGELFF. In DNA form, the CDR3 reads TGTGCCACCGCCCCTCGGCGGTCGAACACCGGGGAGCTGTTTTTT.

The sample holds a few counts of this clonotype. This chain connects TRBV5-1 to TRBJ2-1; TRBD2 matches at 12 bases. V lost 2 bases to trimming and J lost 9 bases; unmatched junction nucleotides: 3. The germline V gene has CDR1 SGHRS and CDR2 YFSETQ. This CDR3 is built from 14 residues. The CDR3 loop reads CASSFSSGRAEQFF. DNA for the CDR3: TGCGCCAGCAGCTTCTCTAGCGGGAGGGCTGAGCAGTTCTTC.